This T cell receptor (beta chain) was found in a study of CD8 T cells in ankylosing spondylitis. Study-wide results and caveats: In ankylosing spondylitis patients, matched synovial fluid reportedly showed significant enrichment of disease-linked clones. Ankylosing spondylitis blood seemed to carry a telltale TCR beta motif made of about 8 highly homologous variants. Reactive arthritis synovial fluid and blood previously showed some of these motif variants.

TCRdb processed the 5' RACE reads anew with MiXCR; each CDR3 protein has one entry. Among 700,000 or so distinct CDR3 sequences, 15% to 20% were seen once, and the ten largest hold around a fifth. V gave up 1 base and J gave up 1 base; unmatched junction bases: 6. The CDR3 contains 15 residues. From germline, CDR1 is SQVTM and CDR2 ANQGSEA. Details on this clonotype: The target antigen is unknown.

The receptor's source is a male donor with ankylosing spondylitis. Sequences were obtained from blood, either unsorted or a sorted T cell fraction (not recorded which). J is TRBJ2-5 and V is TRBV29-1; 7 bases map to TRBD2. The CDR3 bases are TGCAGCGTTGAAGGAAGACTAGCCATCCAAGAGACCCAGTACTTC. The encoded protein is CSVEGRLAIQETQYF.